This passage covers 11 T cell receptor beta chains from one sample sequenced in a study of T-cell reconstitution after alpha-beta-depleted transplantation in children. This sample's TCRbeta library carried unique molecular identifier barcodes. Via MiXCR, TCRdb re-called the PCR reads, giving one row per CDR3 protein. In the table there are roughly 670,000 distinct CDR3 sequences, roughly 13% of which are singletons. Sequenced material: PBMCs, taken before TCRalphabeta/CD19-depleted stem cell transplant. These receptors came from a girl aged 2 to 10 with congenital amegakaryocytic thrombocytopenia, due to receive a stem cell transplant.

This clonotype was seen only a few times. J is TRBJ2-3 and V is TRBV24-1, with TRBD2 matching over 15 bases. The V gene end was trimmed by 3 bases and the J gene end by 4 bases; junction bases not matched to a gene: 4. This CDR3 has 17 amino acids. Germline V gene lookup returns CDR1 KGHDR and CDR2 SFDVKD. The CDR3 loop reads CATSDPGLAGGPDTQYF. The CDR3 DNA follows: TGTGCCACCAGTGATCCTGGACTAGCGGGAGGGCCAGATACGCAGTATTTT.

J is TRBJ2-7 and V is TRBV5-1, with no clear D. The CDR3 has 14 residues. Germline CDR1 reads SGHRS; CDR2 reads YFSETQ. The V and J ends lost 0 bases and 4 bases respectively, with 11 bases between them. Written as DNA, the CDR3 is TGCGCCAGCAGCTTGGGGGCTCAGACGTACGAGCAGTACTTC. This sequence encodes CASSLGAQTYEQYF.

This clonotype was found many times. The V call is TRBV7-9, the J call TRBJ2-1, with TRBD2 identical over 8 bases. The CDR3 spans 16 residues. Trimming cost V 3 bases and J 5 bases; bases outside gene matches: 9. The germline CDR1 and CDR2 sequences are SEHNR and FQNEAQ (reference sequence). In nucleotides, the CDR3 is TGTGCCAGCAGCTTCCGGACTAGCAAGATTGACAATGAGCAGTTCTTC. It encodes CASSFRTSKIDNEQFF.

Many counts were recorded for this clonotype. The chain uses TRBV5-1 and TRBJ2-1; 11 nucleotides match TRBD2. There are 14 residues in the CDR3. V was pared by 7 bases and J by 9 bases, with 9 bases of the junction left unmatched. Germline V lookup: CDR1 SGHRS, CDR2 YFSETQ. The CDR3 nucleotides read TGCGCCAGCCGCACCTTAGGGACTAGCGGTGAGCAGTTCTTC. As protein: CASRTLGTSGEQFF.

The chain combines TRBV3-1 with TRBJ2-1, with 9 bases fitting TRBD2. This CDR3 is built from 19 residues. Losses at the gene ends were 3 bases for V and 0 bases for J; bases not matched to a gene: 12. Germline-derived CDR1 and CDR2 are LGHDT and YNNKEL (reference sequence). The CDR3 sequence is CASSQFLAGFFSSYNEQFF. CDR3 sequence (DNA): TGTGCCAGCAGCCAGTTTCTAGCGGGATTTTTTTCCTCCTACAATGAGCAGTTCTTC.

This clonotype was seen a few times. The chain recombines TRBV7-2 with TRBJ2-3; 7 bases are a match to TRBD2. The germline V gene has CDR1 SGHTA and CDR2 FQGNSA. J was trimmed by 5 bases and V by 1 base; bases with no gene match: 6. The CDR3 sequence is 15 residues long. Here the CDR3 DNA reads TGTGCCAGCAGCTTAGACAGCGGGACGGGAGATACGCAGTATTTT. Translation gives CASSLDSGTGDTQYF.

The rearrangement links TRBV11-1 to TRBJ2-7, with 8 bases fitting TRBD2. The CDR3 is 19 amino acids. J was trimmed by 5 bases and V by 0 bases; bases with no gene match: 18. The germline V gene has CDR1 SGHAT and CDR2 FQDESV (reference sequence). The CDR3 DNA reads TGTGCCAGCAGCTTAGCCGGGAAGATGTGGGGACTAGTGACCCACGAGCAGTACTTC. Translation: CASSLAGKMWGLVTHEQYF.

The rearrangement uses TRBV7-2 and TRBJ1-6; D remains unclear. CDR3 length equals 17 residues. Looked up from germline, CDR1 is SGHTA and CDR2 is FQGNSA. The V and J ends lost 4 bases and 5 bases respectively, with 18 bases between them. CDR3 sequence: CASSSTPGLIHNSPLHF. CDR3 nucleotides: TGTGCCAGCAGCTCAACCCCGGGCTTGATCCATAATTCACCCCTCCACTTT.

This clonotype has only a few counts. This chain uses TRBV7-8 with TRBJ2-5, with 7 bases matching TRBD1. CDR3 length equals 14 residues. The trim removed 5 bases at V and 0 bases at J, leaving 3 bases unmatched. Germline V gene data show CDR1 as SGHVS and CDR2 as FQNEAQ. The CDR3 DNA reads TGTGCCAGCAGCCGGGACAGCAACCAAGAGACCCAGTACTTC. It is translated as CASSRDSNQETQYF.

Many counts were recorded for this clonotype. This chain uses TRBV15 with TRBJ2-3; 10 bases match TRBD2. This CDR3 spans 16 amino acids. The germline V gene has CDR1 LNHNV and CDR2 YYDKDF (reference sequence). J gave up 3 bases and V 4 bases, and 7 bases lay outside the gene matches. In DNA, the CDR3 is TGTGCCACCAGCAAAGGGCTAGCGGGAGTAACAGATACGCAGTATTTT. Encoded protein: CATSKGLAGVTDTQYF.

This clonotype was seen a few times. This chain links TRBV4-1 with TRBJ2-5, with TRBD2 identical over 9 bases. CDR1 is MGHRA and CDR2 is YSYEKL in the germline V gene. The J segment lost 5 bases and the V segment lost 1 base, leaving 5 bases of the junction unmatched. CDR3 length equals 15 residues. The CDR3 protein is CASSQAPGTSETQYF. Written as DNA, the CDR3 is TGCGCCAGCAGCCAAGCCCCAGGGACTAGCGAGACCCAGTACTTC.